This T cell receptor (beta chain) was retrieved from a study of cytomegalovirus exposure and HLA in healthy donors. Study-wide results and limits: There were some V segments, including TRBV6-2 and TRBV6-3, excluded as indistinguishable. It emerged from a later analysis that several of the most significant clusters appeared to be linked to common viral pathogens. For most TCR beta V segments, an earlier analysis put the productive rate at about 87% or about 30% of the time.

Sampled while nominally healthy, donors likely had unrecorded immune exposures. PCR was performed using 60 Vbeta and 13 Jbeta primers. Produced via immunoSEQ multiplex PCR; TCRdb's table is partial and in-frame only. The repertoire includes some 200,000 clones, nearly 80% of them detected once, and approximately 2.9% sits in the top ten. On this clone itself: Its matching antigen is unknown.

The J segment lost 3 bases and the V segment lost 0 bases, leaving 7 bases of the junction unmatched. CDR1 SGHRS and CDR2 YFSETQ come from the germline V gene. This CDR3 is 16 amino acids long. The TCR was taken from a female donor in good health and CMV-seronegative. Sequencing used PBMCs. V usage is TRBV5-1 and J usage is TRBJ2-7, with TRBD2 matching over 9 bases. The chain's CDR3 is CASSLDLAGGNYEQYF. CDR3 sequence (DNA): TGCGCCAGCAGCTTGGATCTCGCGGGGGGGAACTACGAGCAGTACTTC.